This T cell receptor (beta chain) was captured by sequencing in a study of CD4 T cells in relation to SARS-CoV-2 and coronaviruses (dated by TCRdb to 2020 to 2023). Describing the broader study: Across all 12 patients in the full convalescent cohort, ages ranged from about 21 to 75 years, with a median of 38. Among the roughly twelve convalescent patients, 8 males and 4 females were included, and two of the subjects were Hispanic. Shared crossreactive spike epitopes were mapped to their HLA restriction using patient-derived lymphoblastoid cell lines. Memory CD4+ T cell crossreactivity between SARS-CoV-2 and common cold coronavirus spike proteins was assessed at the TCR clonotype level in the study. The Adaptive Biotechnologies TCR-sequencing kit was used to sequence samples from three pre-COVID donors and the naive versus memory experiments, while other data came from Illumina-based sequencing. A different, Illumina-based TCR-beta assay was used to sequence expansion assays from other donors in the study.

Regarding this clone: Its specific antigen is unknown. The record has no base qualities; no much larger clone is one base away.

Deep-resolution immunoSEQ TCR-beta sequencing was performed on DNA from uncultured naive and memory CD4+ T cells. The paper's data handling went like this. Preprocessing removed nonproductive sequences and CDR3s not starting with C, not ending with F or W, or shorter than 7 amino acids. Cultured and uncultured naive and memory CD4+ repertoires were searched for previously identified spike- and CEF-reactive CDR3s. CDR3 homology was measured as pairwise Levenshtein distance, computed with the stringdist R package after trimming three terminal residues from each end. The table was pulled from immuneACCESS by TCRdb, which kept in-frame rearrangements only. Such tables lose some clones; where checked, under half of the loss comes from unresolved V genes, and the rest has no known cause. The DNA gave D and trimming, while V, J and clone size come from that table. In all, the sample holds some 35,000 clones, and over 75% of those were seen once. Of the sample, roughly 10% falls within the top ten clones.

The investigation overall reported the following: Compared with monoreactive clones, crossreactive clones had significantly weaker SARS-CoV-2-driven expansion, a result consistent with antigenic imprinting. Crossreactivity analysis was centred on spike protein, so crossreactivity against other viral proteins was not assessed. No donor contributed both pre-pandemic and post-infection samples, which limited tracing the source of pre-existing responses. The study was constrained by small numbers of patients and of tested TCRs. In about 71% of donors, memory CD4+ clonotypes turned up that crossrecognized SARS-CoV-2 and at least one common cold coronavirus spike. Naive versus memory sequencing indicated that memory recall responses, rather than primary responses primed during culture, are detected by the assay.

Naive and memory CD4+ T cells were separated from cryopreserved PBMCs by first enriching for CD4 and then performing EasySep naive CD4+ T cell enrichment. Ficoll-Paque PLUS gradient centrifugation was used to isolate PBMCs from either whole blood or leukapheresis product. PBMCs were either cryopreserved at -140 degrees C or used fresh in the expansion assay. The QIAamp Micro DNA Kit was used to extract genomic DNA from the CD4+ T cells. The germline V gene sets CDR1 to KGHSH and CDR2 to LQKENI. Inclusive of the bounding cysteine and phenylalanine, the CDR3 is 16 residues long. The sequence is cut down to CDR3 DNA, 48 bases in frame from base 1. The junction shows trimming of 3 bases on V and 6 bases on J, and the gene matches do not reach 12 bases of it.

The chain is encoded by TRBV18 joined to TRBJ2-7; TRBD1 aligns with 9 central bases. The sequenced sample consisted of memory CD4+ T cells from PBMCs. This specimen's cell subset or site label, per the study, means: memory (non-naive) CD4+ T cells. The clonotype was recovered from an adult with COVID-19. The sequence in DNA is TGTGCCAGCTCACCGAACAGGGGGCCCCATCTCTCCGAGCAGTACTTC. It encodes CASSPNRGPHLSEQYF.